This paragraph covers one T cell receptor (beta chain) sequence. This entry comes from a study of blood T cell repertoires in COVID-19. Sequencing used immunoSEQ multiplex PCR; TCRdb keeps in-frame clones, though not all of them. The data contain 250,000 to 350,000 clones, approximately 86% of them seen just once; the ten biggest clones take up about 2.2%. The CDR3 contains 16 residues. Trimming removed 0 bases at V and 0 bases at J, with 8 bases between. Germline values: CDR1 MNHEY, CDR2 SVGAGI. The receptor was derived from a woman in her fifties or sixties who had recovered from COVID-19. Sequencing input: peripheral blood. The chain links TRBV6-5 to TRBJ1-4; no clear D gene. The CDR3 is CASSYSGSATNEKLFF. CDR3 nucleotides: TGTGCCAGCAGTTACTCGGGGAGTGCAACTAATGAAAAACTGTTTTTT.